This T cell receptor (beta chain) derives from a study of CDR3 diversity in severe acne. Ten or more counts support this clonotype. MiXCR, applied by TCRdb to the PCR reads, yields one record per CDR3 protein. The sample records around 94,000 distinct CDR3 sequences, around 56% being singletons. The CDR3 is 16 residues long. Germline V gene sequence: CDR1 MNHNY, CDR2 SVGAGI (reference sequence). Unmatched junction bases numbered 7, after V lost 2 bases and J lost 7 bases. This sequence joins TRBV6-6 and TRBJ2-2; the match to TRBD1 covers 10 bases. The specimen was blood. This clonotype was sampled from a male donor with acne. The DNA for the CDR3 is TGTGCCAGCAGTTACGGCCCGGGACAGGGGAACGGGGAGCTGTTTTTT. Protein: CASSYGPGQGNGELFF.